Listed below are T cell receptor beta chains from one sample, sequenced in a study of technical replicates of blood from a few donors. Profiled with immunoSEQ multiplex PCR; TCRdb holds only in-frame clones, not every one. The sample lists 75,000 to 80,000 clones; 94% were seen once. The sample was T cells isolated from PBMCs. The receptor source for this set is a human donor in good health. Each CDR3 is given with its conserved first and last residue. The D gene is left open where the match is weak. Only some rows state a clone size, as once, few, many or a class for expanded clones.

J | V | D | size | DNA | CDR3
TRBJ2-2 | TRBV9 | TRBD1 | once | TGTGCCAGCAGCACATCAACAGGGGGCTTTTTTAACACCGGGGAGCTGTTTTTT | CASSTSTGGFFNTGELFF
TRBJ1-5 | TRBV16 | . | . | TGTGCCAGCAGCCCGCCTGGACAGTTCAATCAGCCCCAGCATTTT | CASSPPGQFNQPQHF
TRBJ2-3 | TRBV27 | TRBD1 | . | TGTGCCACCAACTTAGGACAGGGAATGAATACGCAGTATTTT | CATNLGQGMNTQYF
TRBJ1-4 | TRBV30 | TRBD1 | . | TGTGCCTGGAGTGATGGGACAGGGGGTCGAGAAAAACTGTTTTTT | CAWSDGTGGREKLFF
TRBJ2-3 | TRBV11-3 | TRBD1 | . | TGTGCCAGCAGCTCAGGGACAGGGTTGGGGGATACGCAGTATTTT | CASSSGTGLGDTQYF
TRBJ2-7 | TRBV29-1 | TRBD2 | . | TGCAGCGTCCTCGAAGGTTTTAGCGGGCACACCTACGAGCAGTACTTC | CSVLEGFSGHTYEQYF
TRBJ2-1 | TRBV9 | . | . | TGTGCCAGCAGTCAACAAACAGGTTCCAATGAGCAGTTCTTC | CASSQQTGSNEQFF
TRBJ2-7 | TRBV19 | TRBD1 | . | TGTGCCAGTAGTATAGATCCAGGACAGGGAACGGGCTACGAGCAGTACTTC | CASSIDPGQGTGYEQYF
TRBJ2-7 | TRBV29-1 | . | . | TGCAGCGTTCTATCAACGGGTGTTGGAGCCGAGCAGTACTTC | CSVLSTGVGAEQYF
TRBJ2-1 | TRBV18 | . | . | TGTGCCAGCTCACCACCGGACAGATACAATGAGCAGTTCTTC | CASSPPDRYNEQFF
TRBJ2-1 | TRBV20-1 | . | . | TGCAGTGCGAGGCAGTTCGATGAGCAGTTCTTC | CSARQFDEQFF
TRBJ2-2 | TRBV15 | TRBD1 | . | TGTGCCACCAGCGAGGGGACAGGGGTGTACACCGGGGAGCTGTTTTTT | CATSEGTGVYTGELFF
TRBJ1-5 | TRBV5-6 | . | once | TGTGCCAGCAGCTTGGGGAGCCAGTCCCTTAATCAGCCCCAGCATTTT | CASSLGSQSLNQPQHF
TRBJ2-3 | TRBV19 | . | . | TGTGCCAGTACCCATACTAGCACAGATACGCAGTATTTT | CASTHTSTDTQYF
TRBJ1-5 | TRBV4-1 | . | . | TGCGCCAGCAGCCAAGGGGAGATTATACCCTTTAGCAATCAGCCCCAGCATTTT | CASSQGEIIPFSNQPQHF
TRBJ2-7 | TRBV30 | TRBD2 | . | TGTGCCTGGGTACAGGACTCGGGAGGGTCCTACGAGCAGTACTTC | CAWVQDSGGSYEQYF
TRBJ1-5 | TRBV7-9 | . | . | TGTGCCAGCAGCTTATCAGGGGTGACCAATCAGCCCCAGCATTTT | CASSLSGVTNQPQHF
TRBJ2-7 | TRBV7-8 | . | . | TGTGCCAGCTACCCCCTGGACAGCTCCACCTACGAGCAGTACTTC | CASYPLDSSTYEQYF
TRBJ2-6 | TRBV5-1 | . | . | TGCGCCAGCAGCTCTAGGGAGACTGGGGCCAACGTCCTGACTTTC | CASSSRETGANVLTF
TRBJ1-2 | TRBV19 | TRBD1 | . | TGTGCCAGTAGTAGTTTGGACAGGGGAGCTTCGGATTACACCTTC | CASSSLDRGASDYTF
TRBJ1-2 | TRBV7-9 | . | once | TGTGCCAGCAGCGCAGGGGCCTATGGCTACACCTTC | CASSAGAYGYTF
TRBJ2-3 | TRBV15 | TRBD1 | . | TGTGCCACCAGCATGGAACGACAGGGAGCAGATACGCAGTATTTT | CATSMERQGADTQYF
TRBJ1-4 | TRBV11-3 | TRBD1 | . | TGTGCCAGCAGCTTAGGGGGACAGGCCCTCGGGGAACTGTTTTTT | CASSLGGQALGELFF
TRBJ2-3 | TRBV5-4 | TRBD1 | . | TGTGCCAGCAGCTTCGGACAGGGGCCTCGAATCTTCACAGATACGCAGTATTTT | CASSFGQGPRIFTDTQYF
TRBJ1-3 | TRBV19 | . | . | TGTGCCAGTATGGGAGGATTTAGGGTCGCTGGAAACACCATATATTTT | CASMGGFRVAGNTIYF
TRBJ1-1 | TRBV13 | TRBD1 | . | TGTGCCAGCAGCGCCGGGACAGTTGAAGCTTTCTTT | CASSAGTVEAFF
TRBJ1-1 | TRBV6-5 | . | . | TGTGCCAGCAGTTACGCCCCCGAAGGGGGAGCTTTCTTT | CASSYAPEGGAFF
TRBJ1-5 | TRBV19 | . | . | TGTGCCAGTAGTATTTGGGACACCGGACAGCCCCAGCATTTT | CASSIWDTGQPQHF
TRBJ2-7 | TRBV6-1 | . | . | TGTGCCAGCAGTAGCACAGCCTACGAGCAGTACTTC | CASSSTAYEQYF
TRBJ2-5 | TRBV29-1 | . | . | TGCAGCGTTGCCCCGACGGGCCAAGAGACCCAGTACTTC | CSVAPTGQETQYF
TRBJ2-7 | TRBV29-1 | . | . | TGCAGCGTGGAGGAGGGGTCCTACGAGCAGTACTTC | CSVEEGSYEQYF
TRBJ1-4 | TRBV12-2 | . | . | TGTGCAAGTCGCCTTAGACAGCTTGAAAAACTGTTTTTT | CASRLRQLEKLFF
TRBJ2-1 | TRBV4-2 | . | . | TGTGCCAGCAGCCAGCTACAGAGCTCCTACAATGAGCAGTTCTTC | CASSQLQSSYNEQFF
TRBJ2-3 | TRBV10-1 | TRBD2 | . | TGCGCCAGCAGTGAGTCGCAACTAGCGGGCAGAGCCTATAGCACAGATACGCAGTATTTT | CASSESQLAGRAYSTDTQYF
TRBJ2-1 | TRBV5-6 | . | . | TGTGCCAGCAGCTTGCGTAGCAACGCCAACCAGTTCTTC | CASSLRSNANQFF
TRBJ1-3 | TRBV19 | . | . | TGTGCCAGTAGTTTTAACAGGGCCACTGGAAACACCATATATTTT | CASSFNRATGNTIYF
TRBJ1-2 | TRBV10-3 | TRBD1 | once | TGTGCCATACATCCGGGACAGGGTCTATATGGCTACACCTTC | CAIHPGQGLYGYTF
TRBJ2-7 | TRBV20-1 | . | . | TGCAGTGCTAGTCGAGGATACGAGCAGTACTTC | CSASRGYEQYF
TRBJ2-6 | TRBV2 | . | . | TGTGCCAGCAGTGGATTCAGGGCTGGGGCCAACGTCCTGACTTTC | CASSGFRAGANVLTF
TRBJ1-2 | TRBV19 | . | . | TGTGCCAGTACCCCGACAGCAGGGGCCTATGGCTACACCTTC | CASTPTAGAYGYTF